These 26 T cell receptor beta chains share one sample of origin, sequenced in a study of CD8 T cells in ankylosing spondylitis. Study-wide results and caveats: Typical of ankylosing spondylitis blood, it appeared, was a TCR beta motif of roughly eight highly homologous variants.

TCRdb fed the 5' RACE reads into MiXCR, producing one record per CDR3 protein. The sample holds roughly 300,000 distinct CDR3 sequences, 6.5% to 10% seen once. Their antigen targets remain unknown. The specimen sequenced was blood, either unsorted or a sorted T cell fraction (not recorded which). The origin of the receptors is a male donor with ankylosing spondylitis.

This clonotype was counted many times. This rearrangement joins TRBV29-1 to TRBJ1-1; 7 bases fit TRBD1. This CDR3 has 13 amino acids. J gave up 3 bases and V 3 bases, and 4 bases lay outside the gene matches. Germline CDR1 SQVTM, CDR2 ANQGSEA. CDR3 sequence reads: CSVDQGDYTEAFF. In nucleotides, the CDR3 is TGCAGCGTTGATCAGGGGGACTACACTGAAGCTTTCTTT.

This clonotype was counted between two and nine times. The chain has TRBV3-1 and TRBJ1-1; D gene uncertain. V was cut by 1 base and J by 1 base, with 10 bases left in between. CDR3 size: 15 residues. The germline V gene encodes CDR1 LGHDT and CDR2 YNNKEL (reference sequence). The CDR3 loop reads CASSQVINKNTEAFF. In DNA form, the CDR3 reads TGTGCCAGCAGCCAAGTAATCAATAAGAACACTGAAGCTTTCTTT.

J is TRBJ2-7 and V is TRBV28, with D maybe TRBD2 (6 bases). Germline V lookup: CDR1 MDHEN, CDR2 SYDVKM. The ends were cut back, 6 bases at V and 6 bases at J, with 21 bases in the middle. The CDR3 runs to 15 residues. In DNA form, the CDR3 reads TGTGCCAGCAGCCCGTCCCTCGCGGGATCGCGCGAGCAGTACTTC. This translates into CASSPSLAGSREQYF.

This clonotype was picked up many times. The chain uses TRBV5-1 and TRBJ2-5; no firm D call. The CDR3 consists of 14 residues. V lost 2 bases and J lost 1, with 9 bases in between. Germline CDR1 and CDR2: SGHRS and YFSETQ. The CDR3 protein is CASSLGSVQETQYF. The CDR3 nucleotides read TGCGCCAGCAGCTTAGGGTCTGTCCAAGAGACCCAGTACTTC.

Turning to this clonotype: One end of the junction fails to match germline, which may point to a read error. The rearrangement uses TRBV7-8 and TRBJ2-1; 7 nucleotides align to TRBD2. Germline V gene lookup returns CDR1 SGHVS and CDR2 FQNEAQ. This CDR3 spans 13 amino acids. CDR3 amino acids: CACSLRLAVEQFF. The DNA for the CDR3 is TGTGCCTGCAGCCTCAGACTAGCCGTCGAGCAGTTCTTC.

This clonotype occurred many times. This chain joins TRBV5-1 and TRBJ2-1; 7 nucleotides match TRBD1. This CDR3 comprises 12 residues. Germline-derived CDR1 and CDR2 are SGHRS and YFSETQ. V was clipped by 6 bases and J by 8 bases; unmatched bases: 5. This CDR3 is CASNRGTDEQFF. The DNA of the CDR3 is TGCGCCAGCAACAGGGGTACGGATGAGCAGTTCTTC.

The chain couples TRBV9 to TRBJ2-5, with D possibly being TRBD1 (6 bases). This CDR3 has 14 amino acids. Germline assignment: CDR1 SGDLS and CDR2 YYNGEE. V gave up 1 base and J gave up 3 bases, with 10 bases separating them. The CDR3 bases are TGTGCCAGCAGCGTACAGGCAGGGGAAGAGACCCAGTACTTC. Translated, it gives CASSVQAGEETQYF.

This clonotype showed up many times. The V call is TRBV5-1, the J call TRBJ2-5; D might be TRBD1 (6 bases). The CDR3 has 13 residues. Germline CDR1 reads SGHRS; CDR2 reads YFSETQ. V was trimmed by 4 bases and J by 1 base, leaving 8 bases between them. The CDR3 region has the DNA TGCGCCAGCAGCAAGGGGGTCCAAGAGACCCAGTACTTC. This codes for CASSKGVQETQYF.

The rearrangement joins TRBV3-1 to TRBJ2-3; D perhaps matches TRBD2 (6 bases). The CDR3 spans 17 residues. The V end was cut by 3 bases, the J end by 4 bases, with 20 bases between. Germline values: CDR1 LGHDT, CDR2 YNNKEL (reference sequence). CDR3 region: CASSHAGLPPASDTQYF. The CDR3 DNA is TGTGCCAGCAGCCACGCGGGACTGCCTCCTGCGTCAGATACGCAGTATTTT.

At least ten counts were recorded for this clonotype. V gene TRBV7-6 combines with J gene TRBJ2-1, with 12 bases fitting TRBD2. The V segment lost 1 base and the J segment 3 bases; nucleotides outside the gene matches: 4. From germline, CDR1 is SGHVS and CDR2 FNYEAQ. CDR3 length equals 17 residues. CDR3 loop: CASSLGLAGGLYNEQFF. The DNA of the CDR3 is TGTGCCAGCAGCTTAGGTCTAGCGGGAGGGCTCTACAATGAGCAGTTCTTC.

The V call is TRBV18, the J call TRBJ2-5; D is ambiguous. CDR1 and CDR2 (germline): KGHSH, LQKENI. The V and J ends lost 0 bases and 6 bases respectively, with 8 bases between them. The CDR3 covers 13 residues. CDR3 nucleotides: TGTGCCAGCTCACCACCGGTTATCAAGACCCAGTACTTC. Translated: CASSPPVIKTQYF.

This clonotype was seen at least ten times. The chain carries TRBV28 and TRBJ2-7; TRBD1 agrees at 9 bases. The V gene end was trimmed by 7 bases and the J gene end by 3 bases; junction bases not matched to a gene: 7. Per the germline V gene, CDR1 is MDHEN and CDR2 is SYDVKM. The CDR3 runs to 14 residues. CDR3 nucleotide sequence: TGTGCCAGCACTTCGGACAGGGGCGTCTACGAGCAGTACTTC. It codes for CASTSDRGVYEQYF.

The CDR3 spells CASSSRGVTSGNTIYF. In nucleotides, the CDR3 is TGTGCCAGCAGCTCCCGGGGAGTCACCTCTGGAAACACCATATATTTT. The chain combines TRBV7-8 with TRBJ1-3; D remains ambiguous. This CDR3 is 16 amino acids long. CDR1 and CDR2 from the germline V gene are SGHVS and FQNEAQ. Trimming pared 4 bases from V and 0 bases from J, leaving 13 bases between.

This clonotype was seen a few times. The CDR3 protein is CSAERDRVNYGYTF. DNA of the CDR3: TGCAGTGCCGAGAGGGACAGGGTAAACTATGGCTACACCTTC. The chain has TRBV20-1 and TRBJ1-2, with 9 bases matching TRBD1. V lost 6 bases, J lost 2 bases, and 7 bases stayed unmatched. The length of the CDR3 is 14 residues. Germline V gives CDR1 DFQATT, CDR2 SNEGSKA (reference sequence).

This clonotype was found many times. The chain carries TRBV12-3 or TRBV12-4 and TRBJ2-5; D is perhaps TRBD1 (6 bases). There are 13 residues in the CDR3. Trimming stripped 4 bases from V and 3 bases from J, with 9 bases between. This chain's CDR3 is CASSYHREETQYF. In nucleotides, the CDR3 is TGTGCCAGCAGTTATCACAGGGAAGAGACCCAGTACTTC.

The CDR3 nucleotides are TGTGCCAGCAGCCAACTAGCGGACCCATCCTACGAGCAGTACTTC. It codes for CASSQLADPSYEQYF. This rearrangement joins TRBV7-9 to TRBJ2-7; 8 bases align to TRBD2. With 5 bases clipped from V and 1 base from J, the junction kept 7 bases outside the gene matches. This CDR3 comprises 15 residues. Looked up from germline, CDR1 is SEHNR and CDR2 is FQNEAQ (reference sequence).

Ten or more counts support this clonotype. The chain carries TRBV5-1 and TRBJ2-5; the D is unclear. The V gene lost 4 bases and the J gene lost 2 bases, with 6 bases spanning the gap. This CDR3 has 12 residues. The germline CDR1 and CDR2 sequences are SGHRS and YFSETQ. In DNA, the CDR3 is TGCGCCAGCAGCAGTCAGCAAGAGACCCAGTACTTC. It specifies CASSSQQETQYF.

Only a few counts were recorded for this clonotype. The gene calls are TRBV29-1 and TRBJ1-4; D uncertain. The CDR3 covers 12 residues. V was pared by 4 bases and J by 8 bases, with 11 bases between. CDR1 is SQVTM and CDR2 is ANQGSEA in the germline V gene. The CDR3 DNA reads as TGCAGCGTTGTATCGGTAGGGGAAAAACTGTTTTTT. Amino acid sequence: CSVVSVGEKLFF.

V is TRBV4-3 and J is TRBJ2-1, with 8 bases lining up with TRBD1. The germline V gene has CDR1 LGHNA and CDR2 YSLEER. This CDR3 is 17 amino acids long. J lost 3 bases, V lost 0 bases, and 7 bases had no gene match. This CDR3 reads CASSQDRQGANYNEQFF. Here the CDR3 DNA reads TGCGCCAGCAGCCAAGATCGCCAGGGGGCAAACTACAATGAGCAGTTCTTC.

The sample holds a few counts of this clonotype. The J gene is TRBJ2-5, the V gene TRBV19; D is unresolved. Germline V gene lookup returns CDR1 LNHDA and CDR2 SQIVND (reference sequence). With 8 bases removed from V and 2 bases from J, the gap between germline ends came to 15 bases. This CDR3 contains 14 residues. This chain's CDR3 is CASAVGPVQETQYF. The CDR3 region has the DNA TGTGCCAGTGCAGTCGGACCGGTTCAAGAGACCCAGTACTTC.

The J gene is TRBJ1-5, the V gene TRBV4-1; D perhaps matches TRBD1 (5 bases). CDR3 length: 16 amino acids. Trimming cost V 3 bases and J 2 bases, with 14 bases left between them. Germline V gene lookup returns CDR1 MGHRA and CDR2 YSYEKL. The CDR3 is CASSQGEAVGNQPQHF. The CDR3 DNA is TGCGCCAGCAGCCAGGGGGAGGCGGTGGGCAATCAGCCCCAGCATTTT.

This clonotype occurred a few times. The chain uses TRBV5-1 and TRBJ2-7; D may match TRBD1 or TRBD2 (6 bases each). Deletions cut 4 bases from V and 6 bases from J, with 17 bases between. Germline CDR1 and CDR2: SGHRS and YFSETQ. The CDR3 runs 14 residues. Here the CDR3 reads CASSRGDSRGEQYF. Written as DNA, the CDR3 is TGCGCCAGCAGCAGGGGGGACTCGAGGGGCGAGCAGTACTTC.

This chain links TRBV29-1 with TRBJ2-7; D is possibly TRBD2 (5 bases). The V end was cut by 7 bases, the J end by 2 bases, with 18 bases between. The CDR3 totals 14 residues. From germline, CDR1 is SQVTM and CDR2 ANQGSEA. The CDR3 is CSASSGLATYEQYF. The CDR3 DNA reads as TGCAGCGCATCCTCCGGACTGGCAACCTACGAGCAGTACTTC.

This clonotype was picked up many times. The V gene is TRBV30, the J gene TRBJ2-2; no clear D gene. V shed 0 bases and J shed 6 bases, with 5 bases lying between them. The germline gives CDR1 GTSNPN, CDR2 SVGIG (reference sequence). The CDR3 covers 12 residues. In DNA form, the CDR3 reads TGTGCCTGGAGTGTACTTCCCGGGGAGCTGTTTTTT. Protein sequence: CAWSVLPGELFF.

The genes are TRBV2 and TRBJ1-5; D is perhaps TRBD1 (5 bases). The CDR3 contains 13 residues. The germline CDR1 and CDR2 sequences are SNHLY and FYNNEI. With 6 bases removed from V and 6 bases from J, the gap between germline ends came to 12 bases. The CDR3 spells CASSSGRFQPQHF. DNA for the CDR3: TGTGCCAGCAGCTCGGGACGTTTTCAGCCCCAGCATTTT.

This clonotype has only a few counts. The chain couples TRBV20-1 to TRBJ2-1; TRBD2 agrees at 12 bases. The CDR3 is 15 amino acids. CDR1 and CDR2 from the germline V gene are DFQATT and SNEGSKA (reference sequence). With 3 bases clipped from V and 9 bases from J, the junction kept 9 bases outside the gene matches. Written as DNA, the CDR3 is TGCAGTGCTAGGGAAAGGACTAGCGGGAAGCGTGAGCAGTTCTTC. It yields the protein CSARERTSGKREQFF.